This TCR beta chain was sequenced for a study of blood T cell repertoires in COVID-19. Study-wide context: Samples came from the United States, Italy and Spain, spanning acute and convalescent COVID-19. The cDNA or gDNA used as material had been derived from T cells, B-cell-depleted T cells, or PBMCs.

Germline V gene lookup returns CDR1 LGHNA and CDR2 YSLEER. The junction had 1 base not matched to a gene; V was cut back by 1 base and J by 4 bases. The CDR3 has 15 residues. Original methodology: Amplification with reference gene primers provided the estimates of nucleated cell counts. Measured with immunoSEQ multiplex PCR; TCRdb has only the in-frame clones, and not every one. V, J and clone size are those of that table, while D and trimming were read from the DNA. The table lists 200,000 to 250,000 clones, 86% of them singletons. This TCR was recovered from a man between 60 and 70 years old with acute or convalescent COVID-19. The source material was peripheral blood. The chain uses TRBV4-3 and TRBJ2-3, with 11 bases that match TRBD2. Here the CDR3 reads CASSQGLAGSDTQYF. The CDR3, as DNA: TGCGCCAGCAGCCAAGGACTAGCGGGATCAGATACGCAGTATTTT.